This T cell receptor (beta chain) is from a study of blood T cell repertoires in COVID-19. This table comes from immunoSEQ multiplex PCR, and its TCRdb copy is limited to in-frame clones, with some not included. The sample consists of approximately 70,000 clones, over 70% of them appearing once. Trimming stripped 8 bases from V and 2 bases from J, with 16 bases between. The CDR3 contains 14 residues. CDR1 and CDR2 (germline): MNHEY, SVGAGI. This chain connects TRBV6-5 to TRBJ2-7; D uncertain. This clonotype was sampled from a woman aged 70 to 79 with acute or convalescent COVID-19. The sample was peripheral blood. The CDR3: CASRLSQSAYEQYF. CDR3 nucleotides: TGTGCCAGCCGTCTTAGCCAAAGTGCCTACGAGCAGTACTTC.